Listed here is a single T cell receptor beta chain. Its antigen remains undetermined. This entry belongs to a study of monozygotic twins with inflammatory bowel disease (dated by TCRdb to about 2019). General notes on the study: The full study comprised around 30 monozygotic twin pairs: nine German pairs (four IBD-concordant, five IBD-discordant) and 19 IBD-discordant Danish pairs. The search for disease-associated traits relied mainly on comparing, within discordant pairs, IBD patients with their genetically identical healthy co-twins. Each individual had, on average, about 151 000 unique TCRalpha sequences and 181 000 unique TCRbeta sequences available for analysis. The full study reports these points: Measured by the inverse Simpson index, TCRbeta repertoire diversity was lower in IBD patients than in their healthy co-twins. No single strong signal or clonotype linked to IBD turned up in the results, so the idea that one exists was not supported. Repertoire similarity did not differ between concordant and discordant twins, possibly due to limited statistical power. The analysis was unable to tell apart different T cell subtypes. Differing immunosuppressive treatments among patients may have added background noise and inter-individual variability to the repertoires. Compared with healthy twins, IBD patients shared fewer clonotypes with other individuals, and the difference was most pronounced in patients with signs of disease activity.

The germline V gene (reference sequence) supplies CDR1 MNHEY and CDR2 SMNVEV. The CDR3 runs 13 residues from the cysteine to the phenylalanine. The DNA is not on file. From each donor, an approximately 2.5 ml peripheral blood sample was collected into PAXgene tubes and kept at -80 degrees C. Without any T cell sorting, total RNA was extracted from whole blood using the PAXgene blood miRNA kit on an automated QIAcube. Peripheral blood from monozygotic twin pairs, either concordant or discordant for inflammatory bowel disease, underwent deep TCRalpha and TCRbeta repertoire profiling that used unique molecular barcoding. Smoking habits were recorded for all twin pairs, and each individual was classified as a current, former or never smoker. The library was obtained by 5' RACE. The input for every TCR library was approximately 3,500 ng of total RNA. cDNA was synthesized with SMARTScribe reverse transcriptase in eight separate reactions per sample. During cDNA synthesis, unique molecular identifiers containing a 6-nucleotide sample barcode were introduced by template switching. TCRalpha and TCRbeta cDNA was amplified in two nested PCRs of roughly 17 and 9 cycles, and bead purification was carried out after each PCR. Before amplification, the cDNA was treated with uracil DNA-glycosylase and purified using the QIAquick PCR purification kit. The second PCR was the step at which Illumina TruSeq-compatible adapters and sample-specific barcodes were added. TapeStation and Qubit were used to check library quality and concentration, and 5 to 6 ng of each library went into the pool. Sequencing of the pooled libraries was done on an Illumina HiSeq2500 single-index Rapid Run using custom sequencing primers and 2 x 100 bp reads. Per the authors' processing: UMI-based consensus assembly with MiGEC version 1.2.6 was used to correct PCR and sequencing errors. MiXCR version 2.1.1 was used for V(D)J alignment, clonotype assembly and CDR3 extraction. Gene usage, clonotype sharing and MAIT/NKT TCR abundance were normalised by analysing the top 1000, 10 000 and 20 000 clonotypes per sample. Diversity was computed as the inverse Simpson index with the vegan R package after downsampling to 27 000 UMIs. Statistical testing used paired Mann-Whitney U tests on the discordant twin pairs and applied Benjamini-Hochberg correction for multiple testing. One entry per CDR3 protein sequence results from the TCRdb reprocessing of the reads, with DNA left out. For this entry, the V and J calls and clone size follow TCRdb and not the study's own pipeline. The sample table records approximately 120,000 distinct CDR3 sequences. 12% of the sample lies in the top ten.

The sequenced material came from blood. This receptor was identified in a human donor with ulcerative colitis or Crohn's disease, or a healthy co-twin of an affected twin (not recorded which). Recombination linked TRBV27 to TRBJ2-7. The CDR3: CASSLSRAYEQYF.